This T cell receptor (beta chain) was observed in a study of blood T cells in healthy people across ages. CDR1 is SGHVS and CDR2 is FNYEAQ in the germline V gene. The CDR3 runs 15 residues. V gave up 1 base and J gave up 5 bases; unmatched junction bases: 7. The sample holds many counts of this clonotype. The second PCR ran roughly 6 to 12 cycles with a sample-barcoded 5' primer and J-beta primers. From the 5' RACE reads, TCRdb called clonotypes with MiXCR, one entry per CDR3 protein. The sample lists roughly 900,000 distinct CDR3 sequences; around 26% were seen once. The chain has TRBV7-6 and TRBJ2-5, with 7 nucleotides matching TRBD1. The sample consisted of blood. The clonotype comes from a woman older than 75 in good health. The CDR3 is CASSLGGQIWETQYF. CDR3 bases: TGTGCCAGCAGCTTAGGGGGACAGATATGGGAGACCCAGTACTTC.